A selection of T cell receptor beta chains follows, all from one sample in a study of T cells in Graves' hyperthyroidism and ophthalmopathy. TCRdb itself ran the multiplex PCR reads through MiXCR, one entry per CDR3 protein. The repertoire holds about 530,000 distinct CDR3 sequences, with over 15% as singletons. Sequenced material: blood. These receptors were taken from a woman between 18 and 29 years old with Graves' ophthalmopathy. CDR3s include the opening cysteine and the closing phenylalanine or tryptophan. D genes are given only for firm matches. The listing skips clone size in some rows; elsewhere it reads once, few, many or a size class.

-	TRBV20-1	-	TRBJ2-7	CSADHERTFSHYEQYF	TGCAGTGCGGACCACGAGCGGACATTTAGCCACTACGAGCAGTACTTC
few	TRBV5-4	TRBD2	TRBJ2-1	CASSRGTSNSYNEQFF	TGTGCCAGCAGCCGAGGGACTAGTAACTCCTACAATGAGCAGTTCTTC
many	TRBV2	-	TRBJ2-7	CAITARDSPSYEQYF	TGTGCCATTACAGCCCGGGACTCCCCCTCCTACGAGCAGTACTTC
-	TRBV10-3	-	TRBJ1-1	CAISGEGEAFF	TGTGCCATCAGTGGGGAGGGGGAAGCTTTCTTT
few	TRBV12-3/TRBV12-4	TRBD2	TRBJ2-1	CASRRTSGGGYNEQFF	TGTGCCAGCAGGCGGACTAGCGGGGGTGGGTACAATGAGCAGTTCTTC
few	TRBV6-2/TRBV6-3	TRBD2	TRBJ2-1	CASSMGGSSYNGQFF	TGTGCCAGCAGTATGGGCGGGAGCTCCTACAATGGGCAGTTCTTC
many	TRBV12-3/TRBV12-4	-	TRBJ2-4	CASSFEAGLKNIQYF	TGTGCCAGCAGCTTCGAGGCAGGCCTTAAAAACATTCAGTACTTC
many	TRBV10-3	TRBD1	TRBJ1-1	CAISEKGTGSTEAFF	TGTGCCATCAGTGAGAAAGGGACAGGGAGCACTGAAGCTTTCTTT
many	TRBV6-1	-	TRBJ1-1	CASSERQGRTEAFF	TGTGCCAGCAGTGAACGCCAGGGACGGACTGAAGCTTTCTTT
many	TRBV2	TRBD1	TRBJ1-5	CASSEAQGVGQPQHF	TGTGCCAGCAGTGAAGCGCAGGGGGTAGGTCAGCCCCAGCATTTT
-	TRBV6-1	-	TRBJ1-1	CASSDQYTEAFF	TGTGCCAGCAGTGATCAGTACACTGAAGCTTTCTTT
-	TRBV9	-	TRBJ1-1	CASSPPSGEAFF	TGTGCCAGCAGTCCCCCCTCGGGCGAAGCTTTCTTT
-	TRBV28	TRBD1	TRBJ1-1	CASSLDRYQFDLNTEAFF	TGTGCCAGCAGTCTGGACAGGTACCAATTCGACTTGAACACTGAAGCTTTCTTT